This TCR beta chain is from a study of patients and donors after allogeneic stem cell transplantation. Unmatched junction bases numbered 8, after V lost 5 bases and J lost 6 bases. In germline, CDR1 is MNHEY, CDR2 SVGEGT. There are 16 residues in the CDR3. A single record per CDR3 protein comes from TCRdb applying MiXCR to the RT-PCR reads. The sample consists of about 960,000 distinct CDR3 sequences, 15% to 20% of them appearing once. This clonotype showed up many times. This clonotype was sampled from a human donor who was either an allogeneic HSCT recipient or a stem cell or donor lymphocyte infusion donor (not recorded which). It is not recorded whose cells these are; they may come from a transplant donor. This chain links TRBV6-2 or TRBV6-3 with TRBJ2-1, with 12 bases lining up with TRBD2. Sequenced input: blood, either unsorted or a sorted T cell fraction (not recorded which). The CDR3 sequence: CASSPGTSGLFNEQFF. The DNA of the CDR3 is TGTGCCAGCAGTCCTGGGACTAGCGGGCTATTCAATGAGCAGTTCTTC.